This T cell receptor (beta chain) stems from a study of blood T cell repertoires in COVID-19. TCRdb's copy holds only in-frame clones and misses some; the assay was immunoSEQ multiplex PCR. The sample holds 60,000 to 75,000 clones, approximately 78% seen once. This receptor was identified in a human donor in a cohort sampled during active COVID-19. The specimen was peripheral blood.

CDR3 in amino acids: CATSDFDSNEQFF. DNA of the CDR3: TGTGCCACCAGTGATTTCGACAGCAATGAGCAGTTCTTC. This chain connects TRBV24-1 to TRBJ2-1; tentatively, D is TRBD1 (5 bases). This CDR3 contains 13 residues. Trimming cost V 1 base and J 6 bases, with 6 bases left between them. The germline V gene encodes CDR1 KGHDR and CDR2 SFDVKD.